This T cell receptor (beta chain) was recorded in a study of T cells in Graves' hyperthyroidism and ophthalmopathy (dated by TCRdb to between 2017 and 2020). Notes on the research overall: Peripheral blood was collected at initial diagnosis, before any treatment. A discovery cohort of approximately 97 patients, about 43 with Graves' ophthalmopathy and approximately 57 with stable Graves' hyperthyroidism, was used to find distinguishing TCR V-J signatures. Prospective prediction of ophthalmopathy was tested in an independent validation cohort of approximately 19 hyperthyroidism patients and some 17 patients who later progressed to ophthalmopathy. For training and testing, the 95 to 100 patients in the discovery cohort were randomly divided in a 7:3 ratio. Thyroid tissue and blood T-cell repertoires from about six Graves' hyperthyroidism patients were also compared in the study. After sampling, hyperthyroidism patients received methimazole starting at 30 mg daily, and ophthalmopathy patients received high-dose intravenous methylprednisolone. According to the paper, TCR Vbeta CDR3 sequencing was carried out on over 130 peripheral blood samples, which came from more than 40 ophthalmopathy, 75 to 80 hyperthyroidism and roughly 17 progressor patients.

In regard to this clonotype: The specificity of this receptor is unknown. Nothing much larger sits one base from this clone, and base qualities are not available.

The germline ends are 8 bases apart after V is trimmed by 5 bases and J by 4 bases. The germline V gene provides CDR1 MDHEN and CDR2 SYDVKM. There are 12 amino acids in the CDR3, from cysteine to phenylalanine inclusive. This entry keeps only the CDR3 DNA: 36 bases, framed from base 1. The TCR beta CDR3 regions were amplified from RNA transcripts. The first round of RT-PCR for the TCR CDR3 was performed with the HTBI primer set and the Qiagen OneStep RT-PCR kit. A second multiplex PCR round built the libraries, followed by size selection and purification. Sequencing of the libraries was done on an Illumina HiSeq2000 using paired-end 100 bp reads. Regarding the original processing steps: Raw data were processed with SOAPnuke, discarding reads with adapters, uncalled bases, mean Phred below 15, or no exact constant-primer or identifier match. High-quality paired reads were merged with COPE v1.2.5, and unique nucleotide sequences were defined as clonotypes. Clonotypes were aligned to IMGT TRBV, TRBD and TRBJ reference segments using MiTCR v1.1. Analysis was restricted to V-J combinations with a frequency above 0.0001, which covered roughly 99% of repertoires. The TCS score was defined as the ratio of F50 (clonal expansion) to E x V (chaos), calculated using BLOSUM62-based TCRdist between CDR3 peptides within each V-J. Welch's t-statistics and random forest reduced around 550 V-J features to around 14, which were used in a naive Bayes classifier (R e1071). TCRdb reran the public reads through fastp at Q25 and MiXCR, keeping productive beta chains. Entries that share a CDR3 protein sequence are merged under the most common genes and DNA. The V and J calls and clone size come from TCRdb's table, not from the authors' own analysis. For this sample the table gives around 290,000 distinct CDR3 sequences, of which about an eighth were detected only once. The top ten clonotypes cover 7% to 9% of the sample.

Beyond this particular receptor, the publication reports: Sample size was not statistically predetermined, and blinding of investigators to group allocation was not performed. In cross-validation, a model built on a 13 V-J signature told ophthalmopathy apart from stable hyperthyroidism with under 90% sensitivity and about 81% specificity, and in testing the same model reached 80%/75%. Most expanded thyroid clonotypes (frequency above 0.001) were also found in blood, which suggests that blood repertoires may mirror thyroid immune responses. In validation, progression to ophthalmopathy was predicted by the model with roughly 69% sensitivity and 72.22% specificity, a median of approximately 6.5 months before onset.

Stable Graves' hyperthyroidism was defined as the absence of progression to ophthalmopathy over 18 months of follow-up. Hyperthyroidism patients were newly diagnosed, with disease duration under 2 months, and aged 18 to 65 years. Exclusion was applied to patients with uncontrolled infections, other autoimmune diseases, pregnancy or lactation. Diagnoses relied on clinical symptoms, serum thyroxine and TRAb, thyroid ultrasound and orbital computed tomography. PBMCs were separated from roughly 10 ml of fresh peripheral blood using Ficoll-Paque density gradient centrifugation. Trizol reagent was used to extract total RNA, and RNA quality was then checked on an Agilent 2100 Bioanalyzer.

This receptor was taken from a woman aged 40 to 50 with Graves' hyperthyroidism. Sequences were obtained from blood. Rearrangement joined TRBV28 to TRBJ1-2, with TRBD1 as a weak D call on 5 bases. The nucleotides read TGTGCCAGCAGTCGGGGGATCTATGGCTACACCTTC. Translated, this is CASSRGIYGYTF.